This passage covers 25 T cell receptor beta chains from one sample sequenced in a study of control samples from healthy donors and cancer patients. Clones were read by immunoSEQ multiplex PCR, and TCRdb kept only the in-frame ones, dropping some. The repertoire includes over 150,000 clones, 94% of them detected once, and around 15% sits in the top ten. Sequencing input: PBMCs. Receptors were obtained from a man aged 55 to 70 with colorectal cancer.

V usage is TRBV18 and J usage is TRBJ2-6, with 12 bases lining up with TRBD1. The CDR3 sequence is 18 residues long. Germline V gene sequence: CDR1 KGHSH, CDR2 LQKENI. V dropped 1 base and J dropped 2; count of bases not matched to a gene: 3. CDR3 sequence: CASSPRGTGGAGANVLTF. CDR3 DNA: TGTGCCAGCTCACCACGAGGGACAGGGGGCGCTGGGGCCAACGTCCTGACTTTC.

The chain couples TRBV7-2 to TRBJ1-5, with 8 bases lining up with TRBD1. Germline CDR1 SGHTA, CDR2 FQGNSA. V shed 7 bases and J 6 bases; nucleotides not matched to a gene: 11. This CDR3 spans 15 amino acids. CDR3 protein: CASTGSGGLSQPQHF. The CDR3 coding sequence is TGTGCCAGCACGGGGTCAGGGGGCCTTAGTCAGCCCCAGCATTTT.

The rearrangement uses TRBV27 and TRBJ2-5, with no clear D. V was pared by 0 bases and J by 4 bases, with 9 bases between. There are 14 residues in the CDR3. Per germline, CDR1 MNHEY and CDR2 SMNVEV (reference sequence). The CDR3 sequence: CASSLSWHGETQYF. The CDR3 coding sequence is TGTGCCAGCAGTTTATCCTGGCACGGAGAGACCCAGTACTTC.

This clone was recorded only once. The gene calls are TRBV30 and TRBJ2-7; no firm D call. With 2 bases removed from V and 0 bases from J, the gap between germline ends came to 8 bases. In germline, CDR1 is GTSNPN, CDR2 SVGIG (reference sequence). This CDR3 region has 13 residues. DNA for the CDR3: TGTGCCTGGAGTCGGCTGCTCTCCTACGAGCAGTACTTC. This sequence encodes CAWSRLLSYEQYF.

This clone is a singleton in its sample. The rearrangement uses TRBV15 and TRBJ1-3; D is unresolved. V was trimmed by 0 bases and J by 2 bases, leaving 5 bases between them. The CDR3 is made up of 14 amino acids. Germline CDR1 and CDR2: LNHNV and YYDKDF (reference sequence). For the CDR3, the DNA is TGTGCCACCAGCAGAGACACGGCTGGAAACACCATATATTTT. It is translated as CATSRDTAGNTIYF.

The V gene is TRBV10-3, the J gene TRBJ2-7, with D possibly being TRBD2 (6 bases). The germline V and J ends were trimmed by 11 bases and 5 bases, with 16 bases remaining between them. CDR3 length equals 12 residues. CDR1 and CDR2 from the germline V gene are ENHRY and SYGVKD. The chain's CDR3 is CAAQESGDEQYF. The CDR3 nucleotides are TGTGCCGCCCAGGAGTCGGGGGACGAGCAGTACTTC.

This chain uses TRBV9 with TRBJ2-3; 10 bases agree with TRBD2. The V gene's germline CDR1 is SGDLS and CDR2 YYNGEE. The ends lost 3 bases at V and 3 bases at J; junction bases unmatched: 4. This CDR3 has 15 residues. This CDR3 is CASSATSGETDTQYF. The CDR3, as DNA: TGTGCCAGCAGCGCTACTAGCGGGGAGACAGATACGCAGTATTTT.

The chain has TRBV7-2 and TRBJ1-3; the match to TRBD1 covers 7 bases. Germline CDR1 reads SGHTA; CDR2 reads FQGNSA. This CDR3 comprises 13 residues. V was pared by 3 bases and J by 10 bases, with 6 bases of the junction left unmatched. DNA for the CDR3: TGTGCCAGCAGCTTTAGTCGACAGGGAACCATATATTTT. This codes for CASSFSRQGTIYF.

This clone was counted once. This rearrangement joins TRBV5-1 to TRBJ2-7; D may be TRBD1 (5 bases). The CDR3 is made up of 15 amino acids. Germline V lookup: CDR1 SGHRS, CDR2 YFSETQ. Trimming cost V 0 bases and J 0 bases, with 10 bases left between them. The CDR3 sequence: CASSLGQSDSYEQYF. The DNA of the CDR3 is TGCGCCAGCAGCTTGGGACAGTCAGACTCCTACGAGCAGTACTTC.

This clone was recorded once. CDR3 in DNA: TGTGCCAGCAGCGTAGTAGGGGGGCGGCAAGAGACCCAGTACTTC. This gives the protein CASSVVGGRQETQYF. The chain couples TRBV9 to TRBJ2-5; tentatively, D is TRBD1 or TRBD2 (6 bases each). The V end lost 0 bases, the J end lost 2 bases, and 11 bases lay between the germline ends. Germline V gene sequence: CDR1 SGDLS, CDR2 YYNGEE. The CDR3 runs 15 residues.

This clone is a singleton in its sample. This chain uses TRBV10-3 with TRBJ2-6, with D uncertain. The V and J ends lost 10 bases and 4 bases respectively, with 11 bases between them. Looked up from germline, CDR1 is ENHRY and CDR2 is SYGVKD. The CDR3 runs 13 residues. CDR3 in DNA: TGTGCCACGGAGCTTGCCGGGGCCAACGTCCTGACTTTC. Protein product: CATELAGANVLTF.

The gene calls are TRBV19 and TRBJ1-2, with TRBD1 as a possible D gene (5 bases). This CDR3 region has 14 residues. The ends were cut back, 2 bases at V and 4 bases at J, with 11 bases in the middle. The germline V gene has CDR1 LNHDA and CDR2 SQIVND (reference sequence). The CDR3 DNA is TGTGCCAGTAGTATACAGGGACTCCGCTATGGCTACACCTTC. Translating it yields CASSIQGLRYGYTF.

In DNA form, the CDR3 reads TGTGCCAGTAGTATACGACAGAACACTGAAGCTTTCTTT. This sequence encodes CASSIRQNTEAFF. The chain employs TRBV19 and TRBJ1-1, with D unresolved. From germline, CDR1 is LNHDA and CDR2 SQIVND (reference sequence). The CDR3 covers 13 residues. The germline V and J ends were trimmed by 2 bases and 1 base, with 5 bases remaining between them.

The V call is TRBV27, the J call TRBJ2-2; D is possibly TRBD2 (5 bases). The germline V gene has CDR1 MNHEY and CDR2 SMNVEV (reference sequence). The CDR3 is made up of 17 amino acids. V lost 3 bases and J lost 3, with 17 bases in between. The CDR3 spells CASSLSSTVRDTGELFF. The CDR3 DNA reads TGTGCCAGCAGTTTGTCCTCGACTGTGAGGGACACCGGGGAGCTGTTTTTT.

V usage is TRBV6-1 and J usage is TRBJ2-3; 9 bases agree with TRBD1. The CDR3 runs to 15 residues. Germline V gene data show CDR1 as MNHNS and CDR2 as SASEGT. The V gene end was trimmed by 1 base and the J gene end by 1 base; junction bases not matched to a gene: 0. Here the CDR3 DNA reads TGTGCCAGCAGTGAAGGGACAGGGGGCACAGATACGCAGTATTTT. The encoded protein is CASSEGTGGTDTQYF.

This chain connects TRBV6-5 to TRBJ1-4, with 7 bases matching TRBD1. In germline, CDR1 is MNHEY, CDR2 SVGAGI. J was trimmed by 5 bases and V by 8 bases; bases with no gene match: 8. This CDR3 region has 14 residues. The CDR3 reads CASSQTGLNEKLFF. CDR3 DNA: TGTGCCAGCTCACAGACAGGGCTAAATGAAAAACTGTTTTTT.

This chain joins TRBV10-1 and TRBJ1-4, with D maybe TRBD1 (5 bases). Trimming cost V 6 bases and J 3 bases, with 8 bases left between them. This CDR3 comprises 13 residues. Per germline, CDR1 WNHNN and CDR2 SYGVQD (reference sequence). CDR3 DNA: TGCGCCAGCAGCAGGGAACCTAATGAAAAACTGTTTTTT. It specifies CASSREPNEKLFF.

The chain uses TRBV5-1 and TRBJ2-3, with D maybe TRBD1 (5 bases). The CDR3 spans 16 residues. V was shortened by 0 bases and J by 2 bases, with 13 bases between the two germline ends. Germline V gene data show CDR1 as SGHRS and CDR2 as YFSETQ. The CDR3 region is CASSLGARDSTDTQYF. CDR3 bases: TGCGCCAGCAGCTTGGGCGCCAGGGATTCCACAGATACGCAGTATTTT.

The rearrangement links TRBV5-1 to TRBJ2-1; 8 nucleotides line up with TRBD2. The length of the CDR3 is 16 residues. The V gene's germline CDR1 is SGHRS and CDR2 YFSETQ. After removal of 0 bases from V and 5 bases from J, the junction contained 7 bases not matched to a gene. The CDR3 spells CASSLAPGLGDNEQFF. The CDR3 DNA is TGCGCCAGCAGCTTGGCCCCGGGACTAGGTGACAATGAGCAGTTCTTC.

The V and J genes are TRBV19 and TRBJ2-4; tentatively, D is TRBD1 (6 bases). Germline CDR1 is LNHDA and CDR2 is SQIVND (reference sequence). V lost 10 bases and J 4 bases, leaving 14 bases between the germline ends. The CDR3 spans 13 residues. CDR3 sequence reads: CAISDSQKNIQYF. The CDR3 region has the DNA TGTGCCATCTCGGACAGCCAAAAAAACATTCAGTACTTC.

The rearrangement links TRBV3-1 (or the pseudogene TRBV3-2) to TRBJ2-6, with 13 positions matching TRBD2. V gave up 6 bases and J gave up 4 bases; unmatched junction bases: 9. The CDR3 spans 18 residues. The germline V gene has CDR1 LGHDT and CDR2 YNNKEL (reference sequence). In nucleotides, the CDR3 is TGTGCCAGCAGTCCGATACTAGCGGGGGGGCCCGGGGCCAACGTCCTGACTTTC. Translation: CASSPILAGGPGANVLTF.

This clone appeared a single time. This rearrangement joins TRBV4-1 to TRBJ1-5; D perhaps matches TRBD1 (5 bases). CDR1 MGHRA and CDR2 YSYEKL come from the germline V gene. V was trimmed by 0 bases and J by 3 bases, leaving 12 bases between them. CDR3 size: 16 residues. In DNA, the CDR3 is TGCGCCAGCAGCCAAGAAGTGGGCAGGGTCAATCAGCCCCAGCATTTT. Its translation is CASSQEVGRVNQPQHF.

The CDR3 here is CASTGGAGGSYNEQFF. For the CDR3, the DNA is TGTGCCAGCACTGGCGGGGCGGGGGGCTCCTACAATGAGCAGTTCTTC. The chain joins TRBV11-2 to TRBJ2-1; 8 bases match TRBD2. The CDR3 runs 16 residues. Per germline, CDR1 SGHAT and CDR2 FQNNGV. V dropped 7 bases and J dropped 0; count of bases not matched to a gene: 8.

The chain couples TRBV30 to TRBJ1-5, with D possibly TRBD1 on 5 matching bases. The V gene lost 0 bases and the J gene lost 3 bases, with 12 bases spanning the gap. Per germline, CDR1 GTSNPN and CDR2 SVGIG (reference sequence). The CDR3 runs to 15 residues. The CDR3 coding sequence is TGTGCCTGGAGTGTGGGGCAGGGTTTCAATCAGCCCCAGCATTTT. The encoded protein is CAWSVGQGFNQPQHF. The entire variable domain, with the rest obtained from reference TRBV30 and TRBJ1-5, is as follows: SQTIHQWPATLVQPVGSPLSLECTVEGTSNPNLYWYRQAAGRGLQLLFYSVGIGQISSEVPQNLSASRPQDRQFILSSKKLLLSDSGFYLCAWSVGQGFNQPQHFGDGTRLSIL.

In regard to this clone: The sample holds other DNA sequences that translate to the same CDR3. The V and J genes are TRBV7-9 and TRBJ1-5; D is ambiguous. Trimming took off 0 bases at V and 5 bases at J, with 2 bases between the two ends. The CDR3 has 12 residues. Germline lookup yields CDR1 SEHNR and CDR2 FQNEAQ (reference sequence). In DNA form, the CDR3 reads TGTGCCAGCAGCTTAGCTGATCAGCCCCAGCATTTT. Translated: CASSLADQPQHF.